The rows below give T cell receptor beta chains drawn from one sample of a study of Tregs in tolerant kidney transplant recipients. The protocol was immunoSEQ multiplex PCR, while the TCRdb copy is restricted to in-frame clones and leaves out a portion. The sample yields roughly 70,000 clones, over 80% seen once. Sequencing input: CD4+ T cells from blood. The receptors shown here come from a human donor in good health. Both conserved end residues are part of each CDR3. The order of the fields is V gene, clone size, J gene, D gene, CDR3 protein, CDR3 DNA. A D gene is named only where the DNA matches it firmly. Clone size is not always given. Where it is, it says once, few, many or a class for expanded clones.

V gene: TRBV15
clone size: .
J gene: TRBJ2-2
D gene: TRBD2
CDR3 protein: CATSRDLREGAGELFF
CDR3 DNA: TGTGCCACCAGCAGAGATTTGAGGGAGGGCGCCGGGGAGCTGTTTTTT

V gene: TRBV7-2
clone size: .
J gene: TRBJ2-3
D gene: TRBD2
CDR3 protein: CASSPGGGVDTQYF
CDR3 DNA: TGTGCCAGCAGCCCGGGGGGAGGAGTGGATACGCAGTATTTT

V gene: TRBV6-1
clone size: .
J gene: TRBJ1-6
D gene: .
CDR3 protein: CASSSQENSPLHF
CDR3 DNA: TGTGCCAGCAGTTCCCAGGAGAATTCACCCCTCCACTTT

V gene: TRBV4-3
clone size: .
J gene: TRBJ2-1
D gene: TRBD2
CDR3 protein: CASSQVPSGGNEQFF
CDR3 DNA: TGCGCCAGCAGCCAAGTTCCTAGCGGGGGAAATGAGCAGTTCTTC

V gene: TRBV7-2
clone size: once
J gene: TRBJ2-1
D gene: TRBD2
CDR3 protein: CASTRPASGYNEQFF
CDR3 DNA: TGTGCCAGCACCCGCCCGGCTAGCGGTTACAATGAGCAGTTCTTC

V gene: TRBV27
clone size: .
J gene: TRBJ1-5
D gene: TRBD1
CDR3 protein: CASSWGQDPNQPQHF
CDR3 DNA: TGTGCCAGCAGCTGGGGACAGGACCCGAATCAGCCCCAGCATTTT

V gene: TRBV6-5
clone size: .
J gene: TRBJ2-2
D gene: .
CDR3 protein: CASTLGPGELFF
CDR3 DNA: TGTGCCAGCACTCTAGGTCCCGGGGAGCTGTTTTTT

V gene: TRBV6-5
clone size: .
J gene: TRBJ2-7
D gene: .
CDR3 protein: CASSEARHYEQYF
CDR3 DNA: TGTGCCAGCAGTGAAGCAAGACACTACGAGCAGTACTTC

V gene: TRBV11-3
clone size: medium-sized
J gene: TRBJ1-1
D gene: .
CDR3 protein: CASSLFGDTEAFF
CDR3 DNA: TGTGCCAGCAGCTTATTCGGGGATACTGAAGCTTTCTTT

V gene: TRBV5-6
clone size: .
J gene: TRBJ2-5
D gene: TRBD2
CDR3 protein: CASSSGGGTRETQYF
CDR3 DNA: TGTGCCAGCAGCTCGGGGGGGGGTACAAGGGAGACCCAGTACTTC

V gene: TRBV5-6
clone size: .
J gene: TRBJ1-4
D gene: .
CDR3 protein: CASSLAGAIWEKLFF
CDR3 DNA: TGTGCCAGCAGCTTGGCCGGGGCAATTTGGGAAAAACTGTTTTTT

V gene: TRBV6-1
clone size: once
J gene: TRBJ2-7
D gene: TRBD1
CDR3 protein: CASTWDSYEQYF
CDR3 DNA: TGTGCCAGCACGTGGGACAGCTACGAGCAGTACTTC

V gene: TRBV21-1
clone size: .
J gene: TRBJ2-3
D gene: .
CDR3 protein: CASSRLSSPSTDTQYF
CDR3 DNA: TGTGCCAGCAGCCGGCTCTCAAGCCCTAGCACAGATACGCAGTATTTT

V gene: TRBV2
clone size: .
J gene: TRBJ2-5
D gene: TRBD1
CDR3 protein: CASSEPGTDQETQYF
CDR3 DNA: TGTGCCAGCAGTGAACCCGGGACAGACCAAGAGACCCAGTACTTC

V gene: TRBV19
clone size: .
J gene: TRBJ2-1
D gene: TRBD2
CDR3 protein: CASSFRLAGAQSSYNEQFF
CDR3 DNA: TGTGCCAGTAGTTTCCGACTAGCGGGAGCTCAATCCTCCTACAATGAGCAGTTCTTC

V gene: TRBV6-1
clone size: .
J gene: TRBJ1-1
D gene: .
CDR3 protein: CASYSGSNTEAFF
CDR3 DNA: TGTGCCAGCTACTCCGGGTCGAACACTGAAGCTTTCTTT

V gene: TRBV5-1
clone size: once
J gene: TRBJ1-1
D gene: .
CDR3 protein: CASSLGGASAEAFF
CDR3 DNA: TGCGCCAGCAGCTTGGGGGGAGCCTCGGCTGAAGCTTTCTTT

V gene: TRBV19
clone size: once
J gene: TRBJ1-2
D gene: TRBD1
CDR3 protein: CASSNQGDYGYTF
CDR3 DNA: TGTGCCAGTAGTAACCAGGGGGACTATGGCTACACCTTC

V gene: TRBV5-5
clone size: .
J gene: TRBJ2-5
D gene: .
CDR3 protein: CASSTSPTGRGETQYF
CDR3 DNA: TGTGCCAGCAGCACCTCCCCTACAGGGAGGGGAGAGACCCAGTACTTC

V gene: TRBV7-2
clone size: .
J gene: TRBJ2-7
D gene: TRBD2
CDR3 protein: CASSLDREVQYF
CDR3 DNA: TGTGCCAGCAGCTTAGATCGGGAGGTTCAGTACTTC

V gene: TRBV7-9
clone size: .
J gene: TRBJ1-6
D gene: TRBD1
CDR3 protein: CASSSRGTENSPLHF
CDR3 DNA: TGTGCCAGCAGCTCCAGGGGGACAGAGAATTCACCCCTCCACTTT

V gene: TRBV7-6
clone size: .
J gene: TRBJ2-5
D gene: .
CDR3 protein: CASSPVAVGLQETQYF
CDR3 DNA: TGTGCCAGCAGCCCGGTTGCCGTTGGCCTCCAAGAGACCCAGTACTTC

V gene: TRBV2
clone size: .
J gene: TRBJ2-6
D gene: .
CDR3 protein: CASRGQASGANVLTF
CDR3 DNA: TGTGCCAGCAGGGGACAAGCCTCTGGGGCCAACGTCCTGACTTTC

V gene: TRBV5-4
clone size: once
J gene: TRBJ1-4
D gene: TRBD1
CDR3 protein: CASSTKDRGSEKLFF
CDR3 DNA: TGTGCCAGCAGCACCAAAGACAGGGGGAGTGAAAAACTGTTTTTT

V gene: TRBV30
clone size: .
J gene: TRBJ2-5
D gene: TRBD2
CDR3 protein: CAWSAGVQETQYF
CDR3 DNA: TGTGCCTGGAGCGCGGGGGTCCAAGAGACCCAGTACTTC

V gene: TRBV7-3
clone size: .
J gene: TRBJ2-1
D gene: TRBD2
CDR3 protein: CASSLTFSGGANEQFF
CDR3 DNA: TGTGCCAGCAGCTTAACGTTTAGCGGGGGGGCAAATGAGCAGTTCTTC

V gene: TRBV4-2
clone size: .
J gene: TRBJ2-1
D gene: TRBD2
CDR3 protein: CASSRRTSGGENEQFF
CDR3 DNA: TGTGCCAGCAGCCGCCGGACTAGCGGGGGGGAGAATGAGCAGTTCTTC

V gene: TRBV5-6
clone size: .
J gene: TRBJ1-2
D gene: .
CDR3 protein: CASSLNQYGYTF
CDR3 DNA: TGTGCCAGCAGCTTGAATCAGTATGGCTACACCTTC

V gene: TRBV6-6
clone size: .
J gene: TRBJ1-6
D gene: .
CDR3 protein: CASSYVDSPLHF
CDR3 DNA: TGTGCCAGCAGTTACGTTGATTCACCCCTCCACTTT

V gene: TRBV19
clone size: few
J gene: TRBJ2-7
D gene: .
CDR3 protein: CASSIGGEQYF
CDR3 DNA: TGTGCCAGTAGTATCGGGGGCGAGCAGTACTTC

V gene: TRBV7-2
clone size: .
J gene: TRBJ1-2
D gene: .
CDR3 protein: CASSLHREGGPYGYTF
CDR3 DNA: TGTGCCAGCAGCCTCCACAGGGAAGGTGGGCCCTATGGCTACACCTTC

V gene: TRBV11-3
clone size: few
J gene: TRBJ1-1
D gene: .
CDR3 protein: CASSFLTDTEAFF
CDR3 DNA: TGTGCCAGCAGCTTTCTGACCGACACTGAAGCTTTCTTT

V gene: TRBV4-1
clone size: .
J gene: TRBJ1-6
D gene: .
CDR3 protein: CASSPEGGSYNSPLHF
CDR3 DNA: TGCGCCAGCAGCCCCGAGGGGGGGTCCTATAATTCACCCCTCCACTTT